Listed here are 18 T cell receptor beta chains from one sample, sequenced in a study of beta chain features in type 1 diabetes. Study-wide points: Significant though moderate, a shortening of TCRB CDR3s appeared in all four CD4+ subsets of Type 1 diabetes patients.

The sequenced template was cDNA made from the entire isolated RNA. The table came from immunoSEQ multiplex PCR; TCRdb's copy has only in-frame clones and leaves some out. In the table there are under 250,000 clones, approximately 13% of which are singletons. No antigen is known for these receptors. Sequencing was performed on naive CD4+ T cells from blood. The source is a young man with type 1 diabetes.

In its sample, this clone was seen a few times. The rearrangement links TRBV30 to TRBJ1-5, with D maybe TRBD1 (6 bases). V was pared by 4 bases and J by 2 bases, with 15 bases between. The germline gives CDR1 GTSNPN, CDR2 SVGIG (reference sequence). This CDR3 contains 15 residues. CDR3 region: CAWTLKGVGNQPQHF. CDR3 DNA: TGTGCCTGGACCCTCAAGGGGGTGGGCAATCAGCCCCAGCATTTT.

The chain is built from TRBV5-1 and TRBJ1-5, with D possibly being TRBD1 (6 bases). Trimming removed 0 bases from V and 0 bases from J, with 16 bases in between. CDR3 length: 18 residues. Germline-derived CDR1 and CDR2 are SGHRS and YFSETQ. CDR3 region: CASSLVPRTDFSNQPQHF. The CDR3 DNA sequence: TGCGCCAGCAGCTTGGTGCCCCGGACAGACTTTAGCAATCAGCCCCAGCATTTT.

The chain joins TRBV4-2 to TRBJ1-1; no reliable D call. The germline gives CDR1 LGHNA, CDR2 YNFKEQ. This CDR3 contains 12 residues. Trimming left V 0 bases short and J 11 bases short, with 10 bases between. CDR3 amino acids: CASSQEEVPAFF. CDR3 DNA sequence: TGTGCCAGCAGCCAAGAAGAGGTGCCGGCTTTCTTT.

This clone was seen only a few times. V is TRBV6-5 and J is TRBJ2-7, with a tentative D call TRBD2 (8 bases). The CDR3 contains 15 residues. Trimming stripped 6 bases from V and 0 bases from J, with 15 bases between. Per germline, CDR1 MNHEY and CDR2 SVGAGI. The CDR3 DNA reads TGTGCCAGCAGAGCCGGGGGGGACAGCTCCTACGAGCAGTACTTC. Protein product: CASRAGGDSSYEQYF.

This clone was picked up a small number of times. The chain combines TRBV5-1 with TRBJ2-1; 7 nucleotides match TRBD2. The germline gives CDR1 SGHRS, CDR2 YFSETQ. V lost 0 bases, J lost 2 bases, and 2 bases stayed unmatched. CDR3 length: 15 amino acids. This chain's CDR3 is CASSLAGLAYNEQFF. DNA of the CDR3: TGCGCCAGCAGCTTGGCAGGACTAGCCTACAATGAGCAGTTCTTC.

This clone was detected only a few times. The genes are TRBV7-9 and TRBJ2-7; 8 bases are shared with TRBD2. The germline CDR1 and CDR2 sequences are SEHNR and FQNEAQ (reference sequence). The trim removed 5 bases at V and 12 bases at J, leaving 9 bases unmatched. The CDR3 is 12 amino acids. CDR3 residues: CASSALSGEAYF. The CDR3 region has the DNA TGTGCCAGCAGCGCCCTTAGCGGGGAAGCGTACTTC.

This clone was detected a few times. The gene calls are TRBV5-1 and TRBJ1-6, with D uncertain. Germline values: CDR1 SGHRS, CDR2 YFSETQ. This CDR3 has 13 amino acids. Deletions cut 0 bases from V and 8 bases from J, with 6 bases between. CDR3 sequence reads: CASSLAGDSPLHF. In DNA, the CDR3 is TGCGCCAGCAGCTTGGCCGGGGATTCACCCCTCCACTTT.

The chain combines TRBV28 with TRBJ1-2, with a weak D call TRBD1 (5 bases). Per germline, CDR1 MDHEN and CDR2 SYDVKM. The CDR3 is 12 residues long. V shed 4 bases and J shed 5 bases, with 8 bases lying between them. CDR3 in DNA: TGTGCCAGCAGTTGGGGGGAGTATGGCTACACCTTC. Encoded protein: CASSWGEYGYTF.

This clone has just a few counts. This chain links TRBV29-1 with TRBJ1-1; 9 positions agree with TRBD1. Germline V gene lookup returns CDR1 SQVTM and CDR2 ANQGSEA. Trimming at V came to 7 bases and at J to 6 bases, leaving 12 bases not matched to a gene. The CDR3 length is 14 residues. The CDR3 here is CSARTGTGIAEAFF. The CDR3 DNA is TGCAGCGCCCGGACCGGGACAGGGATCGCTGAAGCTTTCTTT.

This sequence joins TRBV11-3 and TRBJ2-7; TRBD2 aligns across 10 bases. CDR1 and CDR2 from the germline V gene are SGHNT and YENEEA. V gave up 0 bases and J gave up 3 bases; unmatched junction bases: 11. This CDR3 has 18 residues. In DNA, the CDR3 is TGTGCCAGCAGCTTAGATCAAGTAGGACTAGCGGCAGGCTACGAGCAGTACTTC. Translating gives CASSLDQVGLAAGYEQYF.

This clone has only a few counts. The chain carries TRBV2 and TRBJ2-5, with 8 positions matching TRBD1. CDR3 size: 13 residues. The V segment lost 6 bases and the J segment 6 bases; nucleotides outside the gene matches: 6. The germline CDR1 and CDR2 sequences are SNHLY and FYNNEI. The CDR3 is CASRTGQGKTQYF. CDR3 bases: TGTGCCAGCAGGACCGGACAGGGAAAGACCCAGTACTTC.

The V call is TRBV30, the J call TRBJ1-5, with no clear D. This CDR3 has 14 residues. CDR1 is GTSNPN and CDR2 is SVGIG in the germline V gene (reference sequence). Trimming took 0 bases from V and 5 from J, leaving 11 bases between them. The CDR3 bases are TGTGCCTGGAGTGTTTCATTGCGGGATCAGCCCCAGCATTTT. It yields the protein CAWSVSLRDQPQHF.

V is TRBV6-6 and J is TRBJ1-2; D unresolved. Per the germline V gene, CDR1 is MNHNY and CDR2 is SVGAGI (reference sequence). The length of the CDR3 is 15 residues. Trimming shortened V by 6 bases and J by 3 bases, and 17 bases separated the two germline ends. This CDR3 is CASSPRSTSDYGYTF. CDR3 sequence (DNA): TGTGCCAGCAGCCCCCGGTCGACTTCTGACTATGGCTACACCTTC.

This sequence joins TRBV7-2 and TRBJ2-1; unclear D gene. The CDR3 length is 14 residues. V was trimmed by 1 base and J by 8 bases, leaving 12 bases between them. Per the germline V gene, CDR1 is SGHTA and CDR2 is FQGNSA. The CDR3 nucleotides read TGTGCCAGCAGCTTAGGTCTGAGCACCGATGAGCAGTTCTTC. Protein product: CASSLGLSTDEQFF.

This clone was seen a handful of times. The rearrangement uses TRBV30 and TRBJ2-1; D perhaps matches TRBD1 (5 bases). Germline V gives CDR1 GTSNPN, CDR2 SVGIG (reference sequence). The length of the CDR3 is 15 residues. Trimming took 4 bases from V and 3 from J, leaving 16 bases between them. The CDR3 loop is CAWNSVPGHYNEQFF. As DNA, the CDR3 is TGTGCCTGGAACTCCGTCCCCGGACACTACAATGAGCAGTTCTTC.

This clone has only a few counts. The chain is built from TRBV5-4 and TRBJ2-1; 9 bases agree with TRBD1. After removal of 0 bases from V and 8 bases from J, the junction contained 6 bases not matched to a gene. Germline CDR1 reads SGHNT; CDR2 reads YYREEE (reference sequence). The CDR3 is 15 amino acids. The CDR3 loop is CASSLAGTGRDEQFF. CDR3 nucleotides: TGTGCCAGCAGCTTGGCCGGGACAGGGAGAGATGAGCAGTTCTTC.

The CDR3 region is CASSLPLSEKLFF. The CDR3 DNA reads TGTGCCAGCAGCCTACCCCTTTCTGAAAAACTGTTTTTT. The gene calls are TRBV11-2 and TRBJ1-4; D is ambiguous. CDR3 length: 13 residues. V was clipped by 5 bases and J by 7 bases, with 11 bases between them. Per the germline V gene, CDR1 is SGHAT and CDR2 is FQNNGV.

In this sample, this clone turned up a few times. J is TRBJ1-4 and V is TRBV2, with D unresolved. With 6 bases removed from V and 2 bases from J, the gap between germline ends came to 4 bases. Germline CDR1 SNHLY, CDR2 FYNNEI. This CDR3 spans 12 amino acids. The CDR3, as DNA: TGTGCCAGCAGGGGCACTAATGAAAAACTGTTTTTT. Translating it yields CASRGTNEKLFF.